This TCR beta chain was identified in a study of T cell changes during pregnancy in multiple sclerosis. Germline V CDR1 and CDR2: SEHNR, FQNEAQ (reference sequence). The V gene lost 5 bases and the J gene lost 7 bases, with 15 bases spanning the gap. The CDR3 covers 13 residues. Note on this clone: Other DNA sequences within the sample encode an identical CDR3.

The repertoire was sequenced with immunoSEQ multiplex PCR; TCRdb's copy has only in-frame clones and lacks some. The table lists around 38,000 clones, about nine tenths of them singletons, with 5% to 6.5% in the top ten. The starting material was CD8+ T cells from peripheral blood mononuclear cells, obtained in the second trimester of pregnancy. The clonotype originates from a female donor with multiple sclerosis, enrolled in a pregnancy study. The gene calls are TRBV7-9 and TRBJ2-7; perhaps TRBD1 as D (6 bases). CDR3 residues: CASSTPGTREQYF. Here the CDR3 DNA reads TGTGCCAGCAGCACCCCCGGGACAAGGGAGCAGTACTTC.